These T cell receptor beta chains were read from a single sample in a study of shared clonotypes between healthy human individuals. Data came from immunoSEQ multiplex PCR; TCRdb stores just in-frame clones and leaves some out. The table records over 2 million clones, approximately 90% of them present only once. Sequences were obtained from naive CD4+ T cells from PBMCs. These receptors all come from a man aged 18 to 35 in good health. Some clones in this sample may be carry-over from other donors' samples. CDR3s include the opening cysteine and the closing phenylalanine or tryptophan. D genes are given only for firm matches. The listing skips clone size in some rows; elsewhere it reads once, few, many or a size class.

d_gene	v_gene	j_gene	abundance	CDR3aa
-	TRBV7-9	TRBJ2-1	-	CASSTTGVLYNEQFF
-	TRBV5-5	TRBJ2-5	-	CASSFSGGGNEETQYF
-	TRBV29-1	TRBJ1-5	once	CSVSGLSNQPQHF
-	TRBV10-3	TRBJ2-1	once	CATIPGALSSYNEQFF
-	TRBV11-3	TRBJ2-6	-	CASSVGHSVAGANVLTF
-	TRBV9	TRBJ2-7	-	CASSVAVAAGYEQYF
-	TRBV11-1	TRBJ2-1	-	CASSSTSGSSYNEQFF
-	TRBV18	TRBJ2-3	-	CASSLLATSTDTQYF
-	TRBV10-3	TRBJ2-1	-	CAINDPPYNEQFF
-	TRBV11-2	TRBJ2-3	once	CASSPSVRSTDTQYF
-	TRBV2	TRBJ2-7	-	CASTSEGGGAYEQYF
TRBD1	TRBV4-1	TRBJ2-3	-	CASSQNPGQGADTQYF
TRBD2	TRBV19	TRBJ2-7	-	CARTGTSAVWEQYF